The 20 T cell receptor beta chains below all came from one sample that was sequenced in a study of T-cell memory formation after mild COVID-19. One entry per CDR3 protein results from TCRdb running MiXCR on the 5' RACE reads. The sample includes 400,000 to 500,000 distinct CDR3 sequences, about 19% of them seen just once. The specimen was PBMCs or a T cell subset sorted from them (not recorded which). The origin of the receptors is an adult woman who had mild COVID-19 (a few samples of this study predate the infection). Cell type and time point are not known.

The chain uses TRBV5-6 and TRBJ1-1; D unclear. The CDR3 extends over 15 amino acids. Trimming shortened V by 1 base and J by 3 bases, and 13 bases separated the two germline ends. The germline V gene has CDR1 SGHDT and CDR2 YYEEEE. For the CDR3, the DNA is TGTGCCAGCAGCTTGTTAGTCTCGGTGGACACTGAAGCTTTCTTT. Its translation: CASSLLVSVDTEAFF.

The chain combines TRBV6-2 or TRBV6-3 with TRBJ2-2; 13 nucleotides align to TRBD2. The CDR3 has 18 amino acids. Trimming cost V 7 bases and J 7 bases; bases outside gene matches: 15. The germline V gene encodes CDR1 MNHEY and CDR2 SVGEGT. The CDR3 DNA reads as TGTGCCAGCAACCAGGGACTAGCGGGACCCATCCGTGGCGGGGAGCTGTTTTTT. Protein product: CASNQGLAGPIRGGELFF.

This clonotype was detected many times. The chain recombines TRBV7-3 with TRBJ2-3; D gene ambiguous. CDR1 SGHTA and CDR2 FQGTGA come from the germline V gene. This CDR3 contains 14 residues. V lost 2 bases, J lost 1 base, and 7 bases lay in between. CDR3 residues: CASSLGVRTDTQYF. DNA of the CDR3: TGTGCCAGCAGCTTAGGGGTCCGCACAGATACGCAGTATTTT.

This chain links TRBV27 with TRBJ1-4; unclear D gene. Trimming removed 5 bases from V and 8 bases from J, with 12 bases in between. The CDR3 length is 13 residues. Germline V CDR1 and CDR2: MNHEY, SMNVEV (reference sequence). The CDR3 spells CASSPQAREKLFF. The CDR3 coding sequence is TGTGCCAGCAGTCCCCAAGCGCGAGAAAAACTGTTTTTT.

This chain links TRBV9 with TRBJ2-4, with no clear D. The CDR3 is made up of 17 amino acids. The ends were cut back, 4 bases at V and 0 bases at J, with 17 bases in the middle. Germline CDR1 is SGDLS and CDR2 is YYNGEE. CDR3 protein: CASSPDGDTLAKNIQYF. The CDR3 DNA follows: TGTGCCAGCAGCCCTGATGGGGATACCCTAGCCAAAAACATTCAGTACTTC.

This clonotype was observed a few times. V is TRBV20-1 and J is TRBJ1-3, with D possibly TRBD1 on 6 matching bases. Germline V lookup: CDR1 DFQATT, CDR2 SNEGSKA (reference sequence). CDR3 length: 18 residues. V dropped 0 bases and J dropped 0 bases, with 18 bases sitting between them. The CDR3 loop reads CSARDHRDRTYSGNTIYF. CDR3 DNA sequence: TGCAGTGCTAGAGATCATCGAGACAGGACTTACTCTGGAAACACCATATATTTT.

This clonotype was recorded once. The V call is TRBV2, the J call TRBJ1-1; 9 bases are a match to TRBD1. Germline assignment: CDR1 SNHLY and CDR2 FYNNEI. The CDR3 length is 12 residues. V lost 8 bases and J lost 4; bases outside the gene matches: 2. The CDR3 coding sequence is TGTGCCAGCGGGACAGGGTTCACTGAAGCTTTCTTT. As protein: CASGTGFTEAFF.

In its sample, this clonotype was seen a few times. The chain employs TRBV12-3 or TRBV12-4 and TRBJ1-5; D is unresolved. V lost 10 bases and J lost 5, with 15 bases in between. The CDR3 extends over 13 amino acids. CDR3 bases: TGTGCCACTCGAGCGGAGGCTTATCAGCCCCAGCATTTT. Its protein product is CATRAEAYQPQHF.

V usage is TRBV6-5 and J usage is TRBJ2-1; 14 bases align to TRBD2. Germline values: CDR1 MNHEY, CDR2 SVGAGI. With V trimmed by 2 bases and J by 15 bases, 9 bases remained unmatched. The CDR3 is 15 residues long. The CDR3 is CASSYQGLAGDRLFF. For the CDR3, the DNA is TGTGCCAGCAGTTACCAGGGACTAGCGGGAGACCGGCTGTTCTTC.

The V call is TRBV20-1, the J call TRBJ2-7; D unclear. Germline V gives CDR1 DFQATT, CDR2 SNEGSKA (reference sequence). Trimming left V 0 bases short and J 1 base short, with 16 bases between. The CDR3 is made up of 16 amino acids. CDR3 nucleotide sequence: TGCAGTGCTAGAGAGACCCCAGTGTCACCTTCCTACGAGCAGTACTTC. Encoded protein: CSARETPVSPSYEQYF.

This clonotype was counted many times. V usage is TRBV7-3 and J usage is TRBJ2-6, with D hard to call. Germline V gene sequence: CDR1 SGHTA, CDR2 FQGTGA. This CDR3 has 14 residues. Trimming stripped 6 bases from V and 0 bases from J, with 6 bases between. CDR3 sequence (DNA): TGTGCCAGCAGTTCTACCTCTGGGGCCAACGTCCTGACTTTC. It is translated as CASSSTSGANVLTF.

This clonotype has just a few counts. The chain combines TRBV29-1 with TRBJ1-1; the D gene is possibly TRBD1 (5 bases). The germline gives CDR1 SQVTM, CDR2 ANQGSEA. This CDR3 comprises 13 residues. Trimming took off 5 bases at V and 3 bases at J, with 13 bases between the two ends. The CDR3 reads CSVKVGGDTEAFF. CDR3 in DNA: TGCAGCGTTAAGGTAGGAGGGGACACTGAAGCTTTCTTT.

The chain carries TRBV4-1 and TRBJ2-7; D possibly uses TRBD1 or TRBD2 (7 bases each). The V end lost 2 bases, the J end lost 0 bases, and 14 bases lay between the germline ends. Per the germline V gene, CDR1 is MGHRA and CDR2 is YSYEKL. This CDR3 region has 16 residues. In DNA, the CDR3 is TGCGCCAGCAGCCAAAAATCAGGGGGGGGCTCCTACGAGCAGTACTTC. Its protein is CASSQKSGGGSYEQYF.

This chain uses TRBV29-1 with TRBJ2-2, with D tentatively TRBD1 or TRBD2 (5 bases each). Trimming shortened V by 5 bases and J by 1 base, and 14 bases separated the two germline ends. CDR3 length: 15 amino acids. Germline V gene lookup returns CDR1 SQVTM and CDR2 ANQGSEA. The CDR3 loop is CSVLPGTQNTGELFF. The DNA of the CDR3 is TGCAGCGTTCTTCCCGGGACCCAGAACACCGGGGAGCTGTTTTTT.

There are many counts of this clonotype. Given a much more abundant clone one base away, this may be a read error. This sequence joins TRBV6-5 and TRBJ1-1, with a tentative D call TRBD1 (5 bases). The CDR3 is 12 residues long. Germline CDR1 MNHEY, CDR2 SVGAGI. The ends were cut back, 2 bases at V and 5 bases at J, with 6 bases in the middle. The CDR3 nucleotides read TGTGCCAGCAGTTACGGGGGGACTGAAGCTTTCTTT. Protein: CASSYGGTEAFF.

This clonotype came up many times. The rearrangement joins TRBV6-5 to TRBJ2-1; 8 nucleotides agree with TRBD2. J was trimmed by 15 bases and V by 6 bases; bases with no gene match: 10. The CDR3 sequence is 12 residues long. Germline V CDR1 and CDR2: MNHEY, SVGAGI. DNA of the CDR3: TGTGCCAGCAGGTCTACTAGCGGAAGGTCGTTCTTC. Translated, it gives CASRSTSGRSFF.

The count of this clonotype is one. V and J are TRBV9 and TRBJ2-3; D remains ambiguous. Germline CDR1 and CDR2: SGDLS and YYNGEE. This CDR3 is 15 amino acids long. V was clipped by 0 bases and J by 8 bases, with 16 bases between them. CDR3 nucleotides: TGTGCCAGCAGCGTAGAGCCTCTTGGGGTTGGTACGCAGTATTTT. Amino acid sequence: CASSVEPLGVGTQYF.

V gene TRBV11-2 combines with J gene TRBJ2-7; 11 nucleotides line up with TRBD1. This CDR3 contains 14 residues. J lost 1 base, V lost 5 bases, and 1 base had no gene match. Per germline, CDR1 SGHAT and CDR2 FQNNGV. CDR3 protein: CASSGQGASYEQYF. The CDR3 DNA is TGTGCCAGCAGCGGACAGGGGGCTTCCTACGAGCAGTACTTC.

This sequence joins TRBV7-6 and TRBJ2-5; 13 nucleotides line up with TRBD2. V lost 5 bases and J lost 3; bases outside the gene matches: 3. The germline V gene encodes CDR1 SGHVS and CDR2 FNYEAQ. The CDR3 is 15 residues long. CDR3 in amino acids: CASSKLAGGKETQYF. The DNA of the CDR3 is TGTGCCAGCAGCAAACTAGCGGGGGGGAAAGAGACCCAGTACTTC. The whole variable domain, filled in from reference TRBV7-6 and TRBJ2-5, reads GAGVSQSPRYKVTKRGQDVALRCDPISGHVSLYWYRQALGQGPEFLTYFNYEAQQDKSGLPNDRFSAERPEGSISTLTIQRTEQRDSAMYRCASSKLAGGKETQYFGPGTRLLVL.

This clonotype was picked up a small number of times. The chain joins TRBV4-2 to TRBJ2-7; 10 nucleotides align to TRBD1. The CDR3 contains 14 residues. V gave up 1 base and J gave up 4 bases; unmatched junction bases: 1. Germline V gene data show CDR1 as LGHNA and CDR2 as YNFKEQ. The CDR3 spells CASSQVDRGYEQYF. CDR3 nucleotides: TGTGCCAGCAGCCAAGTGGACAGGGGGTACGAGCAGTACTTC.